There are a few counts of the clone carrying this T cell receptor (beta chain). The V end was cut by 4 bases, the J end by 1 base, with 13 bases between. CDR3 length equals 15 residues. Germline values: CDR1 KGHSH, CDR2 LQKENI. This sample is drawn from a study of early T cells in non-severe SARS-CoV-2 infection. In the study overall: Sequencing of unsorted whole blood was done on bulk RNA, leaving chains unpaired.

TCRdb passed the 5' RACE reads through MiXCR, listing each CDR3 protein once. The sample gives around 80,000 distinct CDR3 sequences, about 12% of which show up once; approximately 6.5% is in the top ten. This TCR was recovered from an adult who was a healthcare worker with PCR-confirmed SARS-CoV-2 infection or an uninfected control (not recorded which). The chain links TRBV18 to TRBJ2-5, with D possibly matching TRBD2 (5 bases). Sample: whole blood. The CDR3 here is CASSQLDGGQETQYF. The CDR3 bases are TGTGCCAGCTCACAACTGGACGGAGGCCAAGAGACCCAGTACTTC.